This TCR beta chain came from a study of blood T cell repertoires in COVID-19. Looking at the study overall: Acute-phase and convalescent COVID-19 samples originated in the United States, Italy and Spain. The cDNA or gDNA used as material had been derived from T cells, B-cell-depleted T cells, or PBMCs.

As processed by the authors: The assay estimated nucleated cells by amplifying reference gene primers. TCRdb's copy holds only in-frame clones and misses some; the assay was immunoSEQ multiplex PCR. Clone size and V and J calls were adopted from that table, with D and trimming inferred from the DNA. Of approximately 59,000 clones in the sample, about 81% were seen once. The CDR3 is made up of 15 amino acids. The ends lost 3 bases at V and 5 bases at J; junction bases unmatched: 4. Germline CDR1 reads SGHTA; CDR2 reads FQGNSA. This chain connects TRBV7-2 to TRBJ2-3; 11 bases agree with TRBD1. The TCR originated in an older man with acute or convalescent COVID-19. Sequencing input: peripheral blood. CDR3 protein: CASSFRDRGLDTQYF. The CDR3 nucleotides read TGTGCCAGCAGCTTCCGGGACAGGGGGTTAGATACGCAGTATTTT.